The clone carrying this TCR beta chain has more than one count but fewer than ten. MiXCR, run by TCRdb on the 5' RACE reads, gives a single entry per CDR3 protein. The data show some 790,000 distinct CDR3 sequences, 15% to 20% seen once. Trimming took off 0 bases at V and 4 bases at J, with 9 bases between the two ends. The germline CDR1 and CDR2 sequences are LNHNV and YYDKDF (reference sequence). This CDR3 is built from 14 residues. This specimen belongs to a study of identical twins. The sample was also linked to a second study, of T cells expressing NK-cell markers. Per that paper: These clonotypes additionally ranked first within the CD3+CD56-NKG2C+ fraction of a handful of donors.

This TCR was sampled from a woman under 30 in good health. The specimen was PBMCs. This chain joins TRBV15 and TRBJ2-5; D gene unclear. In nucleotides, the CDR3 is TGTGCCACCAGCAGAGATGGATCTGGAGAGACCCAGTACTTC. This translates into CATSRDGSGETQYF. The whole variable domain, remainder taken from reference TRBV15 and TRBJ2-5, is DAMVIQNPRYQVTQFGKPVTLSCSQTLNHNVMYWYQQKSSQAPKLLFHYYDKDFNNEADTPDNFQSRRPNTSFCFLDIRSPGLGDTAMYLCATSRDGSGETQYFGPGTRLLVL.